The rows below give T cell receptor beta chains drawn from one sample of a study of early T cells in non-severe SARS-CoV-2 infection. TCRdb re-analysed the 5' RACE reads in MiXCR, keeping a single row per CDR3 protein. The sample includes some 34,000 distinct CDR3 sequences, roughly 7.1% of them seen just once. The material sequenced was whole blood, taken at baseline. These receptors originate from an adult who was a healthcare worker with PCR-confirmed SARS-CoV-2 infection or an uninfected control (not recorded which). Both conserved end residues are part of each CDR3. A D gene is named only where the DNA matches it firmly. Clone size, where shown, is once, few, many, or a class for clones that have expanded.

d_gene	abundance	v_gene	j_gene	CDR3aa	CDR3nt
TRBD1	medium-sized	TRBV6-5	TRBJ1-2	CASSLNPGQGIYGYTF	TGTGCCAGCAGCCTAAACCCGGGACAGGGAATCTATGGCTACACCTTC
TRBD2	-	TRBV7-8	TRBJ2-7	CASSLVGLGNEQYF	TGTGCCAGCAGCTTAGTGGGACTAGGAAACGAGCAGTACTTC
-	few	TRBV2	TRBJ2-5	CASTSGTHQETQYF	TGTGCCAGCACGTCCGGGACCCACCAAGAGACCCAGTACTTC
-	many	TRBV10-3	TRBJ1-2	CAISGRMANYGYTF	TGTGCCATCAGTGGGAGGATGGCTAACTATGGCTACACCTTC
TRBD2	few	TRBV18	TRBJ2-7	CASSPKREAGEQYF	TGTGCCAGCTCACCAAAGAGGGAAGCGGGGGAGCAGTACTTC
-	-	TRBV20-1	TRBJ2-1	CSAMKRSPLYNEQFF	TGCAGTGCTATGAAGCGGTCCCCGTTATACAATGAGCAGTTCTTC
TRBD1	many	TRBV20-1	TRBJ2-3	CSARDPDRVGTDTQYF	TGCAGTGCTAGAGACCCGGACAGGGTGGGCACAGATACGCAGTATTTT
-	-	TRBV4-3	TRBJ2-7	CASSQSVGNEQYF	TGCGCCAGCAGCCAAAGCGTGGGTAACGAGCAGTACTTC
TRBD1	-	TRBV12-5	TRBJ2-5	CASGLLSTGQTKETQYF	TGTGCTAGTGGTTTGCTCTCGACAGGGCAAACTAAAGAGACCCAGTACTTC
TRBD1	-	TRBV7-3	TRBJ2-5	CASSYGTGPSETQYF	TGTGCCAGCAGCTATGGGACAGGCCCTTCGGAGACCCAGTACTTC
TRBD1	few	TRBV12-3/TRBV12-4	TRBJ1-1	CASSPRTGGSTEAFF	TGTGCCAGCAGTCCGAGGACAGGAGGATCCACTGAAGCTTTCTTT
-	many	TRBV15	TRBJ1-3	CATAGNTIYF	TGTGCCACCGCGGGAAACACCATATATTTT
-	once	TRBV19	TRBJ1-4	CASMRRTTNEKLFF	TGTGCCAGTATGCGGCGGACAACTAATGAAAAACTGTTTTTT
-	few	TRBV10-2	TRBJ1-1	CASSGGDPEAFF	TGCGCCAGCAGTGGGGGAGACCCTGAAGCTTTCTTT
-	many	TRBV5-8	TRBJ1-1	CASSFEGFMNTEAFF	TGTGCCAGCAGTTTCGAAGGATTCATGAACACTGAAGCTTTCTTT
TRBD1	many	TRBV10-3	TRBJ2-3	CAISERGTGTDTQYF	TGTGCCATCAGTGAGAGGGGGACAGGGACAGATACGCAGTATTTT
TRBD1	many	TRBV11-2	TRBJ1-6	CASSFRAGTGGNSPLHF	TGTGCCAGCAGCTTCCGCGCCGGGACAGGGGGGAATTCACCCCTCCACTTT
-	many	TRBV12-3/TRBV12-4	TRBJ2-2	CASRGERPNTGELFF	TGTGCCAGCAGAGGCGAGCGACCGAACACCGGGGAGCTGTTTTTT
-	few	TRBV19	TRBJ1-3	CASSDTATPNSGNTIYF	TGTGCCAGTAGCGACACAGCTACTCCGAACTCTGGAAACACCATATATTTT
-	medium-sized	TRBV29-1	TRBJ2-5	CSVEDPLKTQYF	TGCAGCGTTGAAGACCCTCTGAAGACCCAGTACTTC
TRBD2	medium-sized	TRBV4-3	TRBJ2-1	CASSARLAGGQDEQFF	TGCGCCAGCAGCGCCCGACTAGCGGGGGGTCAGGATGAGCAGTTCTTC
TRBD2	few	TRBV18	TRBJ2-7	CASSPRFEGGPNEQYF	TGTGCCAGCTCACCAAGGTTTGAGGGAGGGCCCAACGAGCAGTACTTC
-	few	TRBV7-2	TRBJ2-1	CASRLGLNEQFF	TGTGCCAGCAGACTGGGGCTCAATGAGCAGTTCTTC
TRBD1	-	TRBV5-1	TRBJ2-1	CASSRTGTEENEQFF	TGCGCCAGCAGCCGGACCGGGACAGAGGAGAATGAGCAGTTCTTC
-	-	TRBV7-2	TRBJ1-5	CASSLGPNPQPQHF	TGTGCCAGCAGCTTAGGACCCAATCCACAGCCCCAGCATTTT
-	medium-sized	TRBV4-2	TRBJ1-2	CASSPGPSNYGYTF	TGTGCCAGCAGCCCCGGCCCGTCTAACTATGGCTACACCTTC